One and the same sample provided the 11 T cell receptor beta chains below, sequenced in a study of early T cells in non-severe SARS-CoV-2 infection (TCRdb year 2021). Libraries were constructed by 5' RACE. Sequenced using a NextSeq 500. Using fastp at Q25 and MiXCR, TCRdb reprocessed the public reads and kept productive beta chains. When rows share a CDR3 protein, they turn into one entry using the most common DNA and genes. The sample has tens of thousands of distinct CDR3 sequences on record, more than 10% of them singletons. Approximately 1.1% of the sample lies in the top ten. This specimen consisted of whole blood, obtained at baseline. These receptors were collected from an adult who was a healthcare worker with PCR-confirmed SARS-CoV-2 infection or an uninfected control (not recorded which). The donor label of this sample is uncertain.

The gene calls are TRBV5-1 and TRBJ2-1; possible D gene TRBD1, 6 bases. V was clipped by 0 bases and J by 5 bases, with 6 bases between them. The CDR3 covers 13 residues. Germline CDR1 is SGHRS and CDR2 is YFSETQ. CDR3 in amino acids: CASSLDRDNEQFF. The CDR3 nucleotides are TGCGCCAGCAGCTTGGACAGGGACAATGAGCAGTTCTTC.

This clonotype was seen a few times. This chain connects TRBV7-9 to TRBJ2-1, with a possible D match to TRBD1 (6 bases). Germline CDR1 SEHNR, CDR2 FQNEAQ (reference sequence). The V gene lost 5 bases and the J gene lost 4 bases, with 18 bases spanning the gap. This CDR3 is built from 16 residues. CDR3 DNA: TGTGCCAGCAGCGCGCGACAGGTTGTGCCGTACAATGAGCAGTTCTTC. It is translated as CASSARQVVPYNEQFF.

The table lists this clonotype with many counts. The chain combines TRBV19 with TRBJ2-3, with TRBD1 as a possible D gene (6 bases). The ends were cut back, 5 bases at V and 0 bases at J, with 15 bases in the middle. Germline assignment: CDR1 LNHDA and CDR2 SQIVND (reference sequence). The CDR3 contains 16 residues. CDR3 nucleotides: TGTGCCAGTAGTGACCGGGACACTCTAAGCACAGATACGCAGTATTTT. Protein sequence: CASSDRDTLSTDTQYF.

V usage is TRBV11-2 and J usage is TRBJ2-3, with TRBD2 identical over 13 bases. After removal of 5 bases from V and 6 bases from J, the junction contained 5 bases not matched to a gene. Germline lookup yields CDR1 SGHAT and CDR2 FQNNGV. The CDR3 covers 15 residues. The CDR3 is CASSPGLAGDDTQYF. CDR3 in DNA: TGTGCCAGCAGCCCAGGACTAGCGGGGGATGATACGCAGTATTTT. Full variable domain (missing parts from reference TRBV11-2 and TRBJ2-3): EAGVAQSPRYKIIEKRQSVAFWCNPISGHATLYWYQQILGQGPKLLIQFQNNGVVDDSQLPKDRFSAERLKGVDSTLKIQPAKLEDSAVYLCASSPGLAGDDTQYFGPGTRLTVL.

This rearrangement joins TRBV12-3 or TRBV12-4 to TRBJ2-7; 7 bases are a match to TRBD1. V lost 3 bases to trimming and J lost 4 bases; unmatched junction nucleotides: 9. The length of the CDR3 is 15 residues. The DNA of the CDR3 is TGTGCCAGCAGTTTCATAGGGGGCGTTGGGTACGAGCAGTACGTC. This translates into CASSFIGGVGYEQYV.

Only a few counts were recorded for this clonotype. The rearrangement uses TRBV2 and TRBJ2-4, with D perhaps TRBD1 (5 bases). Germline lookup yields CDR1 SNHLY and CDR2 FYNNEI. The CDR3 spans 15 residues. The ends were cut back, 3 bases at V and 0 bases at J, with 9 bases in the middle. CDR3 loop: CASSEGHLAKNIQYF. The DNA of the CDR3 is TGTGCCAGCAGTGAGGGGCACCTAGCCAAAAACATTCAGTACTTC. Combining the CDR3 with reference TRBV2 and TRBJ2-4 gives the whole variable domain EPEVTQTPSHQVTQMGQEVILRCVPISNHLYFYWYRQILGQKVEFLVSFYNNEISEKSEIFDDQFSVERPDGSNFTLKIRSTKLEDSAMYFCASSEGHLAKNIQYFGAGTRLSVL.

The V call is TRBV6-5, the J call TRBJ2-7, with D unresolved. The V gene lost 2 bases and the J gene lost 2 bases, with 10 bases spanning the gap. The CDR3 contains 14 residues. Germline-derived CDR1 and CDR2 are MNHEY and SVGAGI. CDR3 loop: CASSYGRAPYEQYV. As DNA, the CDR3 is TGTGCCAGCAGTTACGGTAGGGCACCCTACGAGCAGTACGTC.

This clonotype was picked up a small number of times. The chain is built from TRBV12-3 or TRBV12-4 and TRBJ2-1; 12 nucleotides match TRBD2. This CDR3 contains 15 residues. The V and J ends lost 5 bases and 4 bases, in that order; junction bases with no gene match: 3. The CDR3 spells CASSPGLAGYNEQFF. The CDR3 coding sequence is TGTGCCAGCAGTCCAGGACTAGCGGGGTACAATGAGCAGTTCTTC.

This clonotype came up many times. The rearrangement links TRBV6-1 to TRBJ1-1, with a tentative D call TRBD1 (6 bases). This CDR3 spans 15 amino acids. The germline V gene has CDR1 MNHNS and CDR2 SASEGT. The germline V and J ends were trimmed by 2 bases and 4 bases, with 14 bases remaining between them. Here the CDR3 DNA reads TGTGCCAGCAGTGAACAGGCAGGGGAGGGCACTGAAGCTTTCTTT. Translated, it gives CASSEQAGEGTEAFF.

The sample holds a few counts of this clonotype. The rearrangement uses TRBV7-8 and TRBJ2-1, with D possibly called TRBD1 or TRBD2 (5 bases each). The CDR3 sequence is 15 residues long. Germline V gene lookup returns CDR1 SGHVS and CDR2 FQNEAQ. V was shortened by 5 bases and J by 2 bases, with 13 bases between the two germline ends. CDR3 coding DNA: TGTGCCAGCAGCATCAGTGGGGGACCCTACAATGAGCAGTTCTTC. The encoded protein is CASSISGGPYNEQFF. The full variable domain, with the rest looked up from reference TRBV7-8 and TRBJ2-1, is GAGVSQSPRYKVAKRGQDVALRCDPISGHVSLFWYQQALGQGPEFLTYFQNEAQLDKSGLPSDRFFAERPEGSVSTLKIQRTQQEDSAVYLCASSISGGPYNEQFFGPGTRLTVL.

This clonotype was found many times. V and J are TRBV24-1 and TRBJ2-2, with D possibly TRBD2 on 6 matching bases. The germline gives CDR1 KGHDR, CDR2 SFDVKD. V lost 2 bases and J 4 bases, leaving 13 bases between the germline ends. This CDR3 has 16 residues. CDR3 DNA: TGTGCCACCAGTGATTCCCAGGGACTGGGCACCGGGGAGCTGTTTTTT. Amino acids: CATSDSQGLGTGELFF.